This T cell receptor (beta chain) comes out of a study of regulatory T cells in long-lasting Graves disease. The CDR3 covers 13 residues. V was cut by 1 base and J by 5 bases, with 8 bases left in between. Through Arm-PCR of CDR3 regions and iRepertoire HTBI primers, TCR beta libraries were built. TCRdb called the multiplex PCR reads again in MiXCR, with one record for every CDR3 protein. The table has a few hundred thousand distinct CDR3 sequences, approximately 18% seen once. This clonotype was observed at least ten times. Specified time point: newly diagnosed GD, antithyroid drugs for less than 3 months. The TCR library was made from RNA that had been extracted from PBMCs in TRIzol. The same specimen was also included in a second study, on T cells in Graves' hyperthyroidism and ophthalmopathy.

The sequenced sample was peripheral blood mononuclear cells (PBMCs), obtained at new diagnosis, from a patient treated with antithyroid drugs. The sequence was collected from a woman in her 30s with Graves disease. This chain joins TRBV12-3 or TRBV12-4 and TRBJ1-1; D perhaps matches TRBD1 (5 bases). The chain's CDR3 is CASSLVGDTEAFF. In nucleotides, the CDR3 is TGTGCCAGCAGTTTAGTGGGGGATACTGAAGCTTTCTTT.